A single sample gave rise to the 2 T cell receptor beta chains below, sequenced in a study of cytomegalovirus exposure and HLA in healthy donors. With 60 Vbeta and 13 Jbeta primers, the PCR was carried out. Assay: immunoSEQ multiplex PCR; the TCRdb copy retains only in-frame clones and omits some. The sample records 150,000 to 200,000 clones, approximately 80% being singletons. Sample: PBMCs. These receptors all stem from a man under 40 in good health and CMV-seropositive.

J is TRBJ2-1 and V is TRBV11-2; TRBD1 matches 9 bases. Germline V CDR1 and CDR2: SGHAT, FQNNGV. With 4 bases clipped from V and 5 bases from J, the junction kept 6 bases outside the gene matches. This CDR3 is 15 amino acids long. The CDR3 here is CASSSWDRDNNEQFF. In nucleotides, the CDR3 is TGTGCCAGCAGCTCGTGGGACAGGGACAACAATGAGCAGTTCTTC. The whole variable domain, filled in from reference TRBV11-2 and TRBJ2-1, reads EAGVAQSPRYKIIEKRQSVAFWCNPISGHATLYWYQQILGQGPKLLIQFQNNGVVDDSQLPKDRFSAERLKGVDSTLKIQPAKLEDSAVYLCASSSWDRDNNEQFFGPGTRLTVL.

CDR3: CASTTDSLHTEAFF. The CDR3 nucleotides read TGTGCCAGCACCACCGACAGTTTGCACACTGAAGCTTTCTTT. The chain recombines TRBV25-1 with TRBJ1-1; possible D gene TRBD1, 5 bases. This CDR3 comprises 14 residues. Germline V gives CDR1 MGHDK, CDR2 SYGVNS. V lost 7 bases, J lost 3 bases, and 15 bases lay in between.